The source of this T cell receptor (beta chain) is a study of cytomegalovirus exposure and HLA in healthy donors. Researchers ran the PCR with 60 Vbeta and 13 Jbeta primers. Assay: immunoSEQ multiplex PCR; the TCRdb copy retains only in-frame clones and omits some. The data contain around 150,000 clones, roughly 80% of them seen just once; the ten biggest clones take up approximately 1.5%. The sequencing sample was made of PBMCs. The receptor comes from a woman aged 25 to 45 in good health and CMV-seronegative.

CDR3: CASGSSGGRYGYTF. The CDR3 bases are TGTGCCAGTGGATCGTCGGGGGGGCGCTATGGCTACACCTTC. The rearrangement joins TRBV19 to TRBJ1-2; perhaps TRBD1 as D (6 bases). Per germline, CDR1 LNHDA and CDR2 SQIVND (reference sequence). V shed 8 bases and J shed 4 bases, with 17 bases lying between them. CDR3 size: 14 residues.